The TCR beta chain under discussion was sequenced for a study of cytomegalovirus exposure and HLA in healthy donors (dated by TCRdb to 2016 to 2017). The study in broad terms: According to an earlier analysis of 587 of the donors, some 180 million T cells yielded 117 million unique TCR beta sequences and less than 300 Gb of sequence data. Of the roughly 430 genotyped donors, around 81% fell in the genetic ancestry cluster associated with self-reported Caucasian donors. High-throughput TCR immunosequencing, statistical association of individual TCRs with disease status, and machine learning were combined to predict cytomegalovirus infection status. The number of typed donors differed by locus: about 620-630 for A, B, C, DRB1 and DQB1; 500 to 550 for DQA1; approximately 600 for DPA1; and some 450 for DPB1. Rather than using new phenotypic data, the later analysis identified candidate immune exposures from TCR beta sequences and from how often those sequences occurred across donors. Donor age, sex, ethnicity and CMV serostatus were collected together with the repertoire data. The study used immunosequencing to profile the T cell repertoires of some 600 subjects and linked those repertoires to cytomegalovirus serostatus. About 300 gigabases of sequencing data and 80 million or so unique TCR sequences were included in an early release covering under 650 HLA-typed donors. Every discovery cohort repertoire had been produced on one sequencing platform. In a later analysis, previously published TCR beta repertoires from fewer than 750 donors were re-analyzed and high-resolution HLA genotyping was added so that TCR occurrence patterns could be studied. HLA typing covered class I and class II loci at four-digit resolution. Roughly five DR-DQ haplotypes were handled as single units for association and clustering because linkage in the cohort was strong. In a later genetic analysis, genome-wide SNP genotypes for 398 of the 666 donors were used, and that subset was treated as a discovery cohort. An earlier analysis of 587 of the donors used high-throughput TCR beta sequencing to judge whether each TCR beta V gene segment behaved as functional or pseudogenic. On average, approximately 250,000 unique TCR beta nucleotide sequences were sequenced per donor among more than 350 genotyped donors of the cohort, with roughly 18% of those sequences being non-productive. In addition to the first cohort of 666 subjects, a separate validation cohort of some 120 different subjects was used. The study aimed to test whether signatures of past pathogen exposure could be identified by cataloging public T cell receptors. What the research found in general, with its limitations: Some IMGT-functional V segments, including TRBV6-2 and TRBV6-3, could not be distinguished by the 87-base-pair reads and were therefore excluded. An association between a missense DCLRE1C variant and V-gene and J-gene trimming of TCR beta chains was found in a later genetic analysis and replicated in an independent cohort. Broadly in line with IMGT annotations, most TCR beta V segments showed up in productive rearrangements about 87% or about 30% of the time in an earlier analysis of 450 to 600 of the donors. The classifier was reported to diagnose cytomegalovirus status with high specificity and sensitivity in both the original and validation cohorts. The study listed 150 to 200 TCR beta chains as associated with cytomegalovirus. According to a later analysis, parvovirus B19, influenza, CMV and Epstein-Barr virus appeared linked to several top co-occurrence clusters. A cluster of highly shared sequence variants was judged likely to be a technical artifact of the sequencing pipeline. According to a later analysis, most CMV-associated TCR beta chains appeared to be HLA-restricted, and the HLA associations seemed to be driven largely by CMV exposure. About 15 rarely observed V segments, including chromosome 9 orphons, were excluded from the earlier analysis of several hundred of the donors because counts were too low. A further reported finding was that TCR beta sequences accurately predicted the HLA-A and HLA-B alleles for most subjects in the first cohort. It was suggested by the authors that the approach could potentially be generalized to other disease states and immunological phenotypes. A later analysis associated some 17,000 TCR beta sequences with specific HLA alleles at a false discovery rate of 0.05. A few of the identified cytomegalovirus-associated TCR beta chains were confirmed in vitro to be specific for cytomegalovirus antigens. The cohort was sequenced for TCR beta chains only, and without alpha or paired-chain data the features that could be detected were limited. Linkage disequilibrium might explain the correlated functional status among segregating V segments, but an unknown experimental factor could not be ruled out. In a later analysis, the rate of TCR association differed among HLA loci, with DRB1 alleles having the most associated TCRs and HLA-C alleles having the fewest. When HLA alleles, especially DR and DQ, strongly co-occurred, TCR associations were difficult to assign to individual alleles. According to a later genetic analysis, donors in an Asian-associated ancestry cluster had fewer N-insertions in productive TCRs than the roughly 700-donor mean. Most TCR sequences were seen in very few donors, while some public TCRs were found in many individuals. Presence/absence analyses assumed roughly uniform sequencing depth across donors, an assumption that may not hold. In a later analysis, HLA-associated TCR beta chains showed more clonal expansion and lower generation probabilities than non-associated chains that were equally common. Because HLA typing was unavailable for some donors at each locus, only the typed subset was used in association tests. Immune exposure information for the cohort was limited to CMV serostatus.

The cohort consisted of hundreds of healthy bone marrow donors. Cohort members were all nominally healthy when sampled, although unrecorded immune exposures were likely present. The donor was CMV seronegative and was included in the group of 352 seronegative cohort members. Every donor gave a peripheral blood sample, and the peripheral blood mononuclear cells from that sample were used for TCR beta sequencing. The Qiagen DNeasy Blood Extraction Kit was used to extract genomic DNA from the blood cell samples. Concerning this clone: Its antigen is not yet known. Per-nucleotide qualities are absent, and no much larger clonotype sits a single base away.

Library prep was done by the immunoSEQ multiplex PCR assay. The multiplex PCR relied on a mix of 60 forward primers for TCR Vbeta segments and 13 reverse primers for TCR Jbeta segments. The CDR3 region of rearranged TCR beta genes was amplified from genomic DNA with a multiplex PCR assay. Amplified TCR beta libraries were sequenced as 87-base-pair reads on the Illumina HiSeq System. The authors processed their data as follows. A later analysis counted about 82 million unique TCR beta chains across the 666 repertoires, and around 9.9 million of these chains were shared by at least two donors. A nearest-neighbor algorithm error-corrected the raw reads and collapsed the reads into unique sequences, merging closely related sequences to remove PCR and sequencing errors. To assign V, D and J gene segments, CDR3 sequences were aligned to IMGT reference sequences. For a sequence to be retained, a match of at least six nucleotides was required to both a V gene segment and a J gene segment. A rearrangement was called productive if the CDR3 had no stop codons and remained in frame with V and J, and every other rearrangement was called non-productive. Following IMGT convention, CDR3 was defined as the stretch from the second conserved V-encoded cysteine to the conserved J-encoded phenylalanine. In an earlier analysis of roughly 580 of the donors, sequences lacking an unambiguous match to a single V gene segment were excluded. In an earlier analysis of several hundred of the donors, V segments were called functional above 56.7% productive rearrangements and were called segregating when the between-donor standard deviation exceeded 5%. To diagnose cytomegalovirus status from the catalog of TCR beta chain sequences, a statistical classification framework was built. V and J gene assignment, in a later analysis, came from comparing TCR nucleotide sequences with IMGT/GENE-DB human TR gene sequences. The TCRdist pipeline was used in a later analysis to assign CDR3 sequences and most-parsimonious VDJ recombination scenarios. In a later analysis, each TCR beta chain was defined by its CDR3 amino acid sequence together with its V-gene family, and reads lacking a unique V-gene family were excluded. In a later analysis, 450 to 600 highly shared, low-generation-probability nucleotide sequences were removed to address suspected cross-contamination and a sequencing artifact. In a later analysis, a clonal expansion index was calculated for each public chain from normalized within-repertoire ranks of inferred template counts. Generation probabilities in a later analysis came from a VDJ recombination model fitted to out-of-frame rearrangements, and those results were checked against IGoR. Hypergeometric tests were used in a later analysis to score TCR-TCR, TCR-HLA and TCR-CMV co-occurrence, with a repertoire-size bias correction applied to the TCR pairs. To estimate false discovery rates, a later analysis permuted the HLA or CMV assignments 20 times. In a later analysis, co-occurring TCRs were grouped using DBSCAN, with TCRdist sequence similarity added in when clustering inside HLA-allele-positive subsets. For co-occurrence clustering, repertoires with fewer than 30,000 or more than 120,000 public chains were excluded, along with roughly 5 repertoires with anomalous nucleotide sharing. TCRdb carries this immuneACCESS record with in-frame sequences only. Its versions omit some clonotypes, under half of them owing to an unresolved V gene in the studies checked, with the rest unexplained. V, J and clone size derive from that table, while D and trimming were established from the DNA sequence. In all, the sample holds fewer than 200,000 clones, and roughly 87% of those were seen once. The top ten clonotypes cover about 0.24% of the sample.

CDR3 length: 17 amino acids, cysteine to phenylalanine. Only the CDR3 region is kept as DNA, spanning 51 bases read in frame from base 1. Looking up the germline V gene (reference sequence) yields CDR1 MNHEY and CDR2 SMNVEV. Trimming at the junction amounts to 5 bases on V and 1 base on J, and the germline ends lie 20 bases apart. The sequenced sample was PBMCs. Here the chain combines TRBV27 and TRBJ1-1, and perhaps TRBD1 as D gene, on 6 matching bases. The origin of this receptor is a girl under two years old in good health and CMV-seronegative. Read as DNA, the sequence is TGTGCCAGCAGTAGCTTACAGGGTGGGTTGAGGAACACTGAAGCTTTCTTT. Its protein reads: CASSSLQGGLRNTEAFF.